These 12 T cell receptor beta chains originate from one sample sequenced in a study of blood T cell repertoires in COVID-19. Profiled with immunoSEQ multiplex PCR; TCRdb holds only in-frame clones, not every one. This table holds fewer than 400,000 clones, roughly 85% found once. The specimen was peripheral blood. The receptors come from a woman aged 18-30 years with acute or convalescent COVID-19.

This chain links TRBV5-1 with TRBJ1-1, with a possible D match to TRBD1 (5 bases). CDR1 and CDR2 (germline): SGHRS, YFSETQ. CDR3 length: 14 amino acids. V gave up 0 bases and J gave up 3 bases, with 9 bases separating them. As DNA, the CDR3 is TGCGCCAGCAGCTTGGGACAGAGCTACACTGAAGCTTTCTTT. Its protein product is CASSLGQSYTEAFF.

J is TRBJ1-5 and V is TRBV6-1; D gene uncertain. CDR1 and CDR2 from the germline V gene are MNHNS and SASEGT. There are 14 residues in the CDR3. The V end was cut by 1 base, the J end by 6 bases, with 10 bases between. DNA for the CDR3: TGTGCCAGCAGTGAAGTGTTTGGCGGTCAGCCCCAGCATTTT. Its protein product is CASSEVFGGQPQHF.

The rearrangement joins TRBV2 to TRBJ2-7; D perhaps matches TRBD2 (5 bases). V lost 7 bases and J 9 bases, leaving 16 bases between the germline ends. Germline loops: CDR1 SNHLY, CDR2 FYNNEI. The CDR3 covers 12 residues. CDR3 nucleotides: TGTGCCAGCAAGCAGGCCGGGGTAGGGCAGTACTTC. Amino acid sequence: CASKQAGVGQYF.

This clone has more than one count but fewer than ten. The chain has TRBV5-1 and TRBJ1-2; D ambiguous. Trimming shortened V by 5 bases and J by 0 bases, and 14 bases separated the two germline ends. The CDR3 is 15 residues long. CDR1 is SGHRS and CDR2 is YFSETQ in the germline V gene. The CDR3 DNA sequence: TGCGCCAGCAGGATAGAGGGAAATACTAACTATGGCTACACCTTC. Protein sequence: CASRIEGNTNYGYTF.

CDR3: CASSPEPGQIYGYTF. The CDR3 nucleotides are TGCGCCAGCAGCCCGGAACCGGGACAGATTTATGGCTACACCTTC. The chain joins TRBV5-1 to TRBJ1-2; TRBD1 agrees at 7 bases. V lost 4 bases, J lost 5 bases, and 11 bases stayed unmatched. The CDR3 runs to 15 residues. The germline V gene has CDR1 SGHRS and CDR2 YFSETQ. The variable domain in full, completed from reference TRBV5-1 and TRBJ1-2, reads KAGVTQTPRYLIKTRGQQVTLSCSPISGHRSVSWYQQTPGQGLQFLFEYFSETQRNKGNFPGRFSGRQFSNSRSEMNVSTLELGDSALYLCASSPEPGQIYGYTFGSGTRLTVV.

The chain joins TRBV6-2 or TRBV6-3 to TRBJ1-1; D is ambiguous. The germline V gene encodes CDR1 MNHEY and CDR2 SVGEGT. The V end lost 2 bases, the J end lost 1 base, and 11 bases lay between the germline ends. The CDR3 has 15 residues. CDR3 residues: CASSYGSPRNTEAFF. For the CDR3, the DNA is TGTGCCAGCAGTTACGGGAGTCCGAGGAACACTGAAGCTTTCTTT.

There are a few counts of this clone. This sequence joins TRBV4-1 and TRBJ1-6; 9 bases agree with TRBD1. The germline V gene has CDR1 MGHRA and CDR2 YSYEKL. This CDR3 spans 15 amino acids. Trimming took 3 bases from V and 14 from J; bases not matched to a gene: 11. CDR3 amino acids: CASSQATGGGWALHF. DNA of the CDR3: TGCGCCAGCAGCCAGGCTACAGGGGGCGGGTGGGCCCTCCACTTT.

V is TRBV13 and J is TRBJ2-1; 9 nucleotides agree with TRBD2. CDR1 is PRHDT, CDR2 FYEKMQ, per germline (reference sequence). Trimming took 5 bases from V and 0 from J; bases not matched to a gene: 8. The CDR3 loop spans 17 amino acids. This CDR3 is CASSTLAGELSYNEQFF. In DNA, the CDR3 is TGTGCCAGCAGCACTTTAGCGGGAGAGCTCTCCTACAATGAGCAGTTCTTC.

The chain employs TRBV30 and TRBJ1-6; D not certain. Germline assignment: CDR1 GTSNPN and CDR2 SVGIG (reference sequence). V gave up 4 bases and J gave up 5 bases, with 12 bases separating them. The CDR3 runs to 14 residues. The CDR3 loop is CAWIGVEHNSPLHF. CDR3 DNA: TGTGCCTGGATCGGGGTCGAGCATAATTCACCCCTCCACTTT.

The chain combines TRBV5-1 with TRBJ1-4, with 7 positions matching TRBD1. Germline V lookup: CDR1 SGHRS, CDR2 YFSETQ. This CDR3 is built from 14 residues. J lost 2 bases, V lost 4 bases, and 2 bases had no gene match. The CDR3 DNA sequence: TGCGCCAGCAGCCTGGGACAGACTAATGAAAAACTGTTTTTT. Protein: CASSLGQTNEKLFF.

The CDR3, as DNA: TGTGCCAGCAGCCAACCGGGGAGCTACACCTTC. It encodes CASSQPGSYTF. The chain carries TRBV3-1 (or the pseudogene TRBV3-2) and TRBJ1-2; D unresolved. CDR1 and CDR2 (germline): LGHDT, YNNKEL (reference sequence). The V gene lost 2 bases and the J gene lost 9 bases, with 7 bases spanning the gap. This CDR3 contains 11 residues.

The CDR3 region has the DNA TGCGCCAGCAGCTTGGGGACAAAAGACTATGGCTACACCTTC. This gives the protein CASSLGTKDYGYTF. The chain links TRBV5-1 to TRBJ1-2; TRBD1 might be the D (5 bases). This CDR3 comprises 14 residues. Germline CDR1 SGHRS, CDR2 YFSETQ. The V end lost 0 bases, the J end lost 3 bases, and 9 bases lay between the germline ends. Combining the CDR3 with reference TRBV5-1 and TRBJ1-2 gives the whole variable domain KAGVTQTPRYLIKTRGQQVTLSCSPISGHRSVSWYQQTPGQGLQFLFEYFSETQRNKGNFPGRFSGRQFSNSRSEMNVSTLELGDSALYLCASSLGTKDYGYTFGSGTRLTVV.